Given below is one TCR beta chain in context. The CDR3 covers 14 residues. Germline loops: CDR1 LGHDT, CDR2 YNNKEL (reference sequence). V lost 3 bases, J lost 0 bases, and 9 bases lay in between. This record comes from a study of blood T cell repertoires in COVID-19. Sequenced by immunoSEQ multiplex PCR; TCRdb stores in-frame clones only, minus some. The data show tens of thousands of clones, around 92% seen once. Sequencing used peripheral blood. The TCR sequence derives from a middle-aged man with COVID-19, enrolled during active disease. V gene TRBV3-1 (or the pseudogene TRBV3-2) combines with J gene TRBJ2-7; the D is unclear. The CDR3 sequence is CASSQTVSSYEQYF. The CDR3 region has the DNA TGTGCCAGCAGCCAGACTGTTAGCTCCTACGAGCAGTACTTC.